The clone carrying this TCR beta chain was counted between two and nine times. The protocol was immunoSEQ multiplex PCR, while the TCRdb copy is restricted to in-frame clones and leaves out a portion. This table has 230,000 or so clones, 80% to 90% appearing once. This sample is part of a study of blood T cell repertoires in COVID-19. The CDR3 spans 11 residues. CDR1 SNHLY and CDR2 FYNNEI come from the germline V gene. The germline V and J ends were trimmed by 5 bases and 11 bases, with 10 bases remaining between them. The TCR sequence derives from a middle-aged woman with acute COVID-19. The specimen was PBMCs or T cells enriched from blood (not recorded which). J is TRBJ2-1 and V is TRBV2; D is undetermined. In DNA form, the CDR3 reads TGTGCCAGCAGTCCGGCGGCTAAGCAGTTCTTC. It translates to CASSPAAKQFF.